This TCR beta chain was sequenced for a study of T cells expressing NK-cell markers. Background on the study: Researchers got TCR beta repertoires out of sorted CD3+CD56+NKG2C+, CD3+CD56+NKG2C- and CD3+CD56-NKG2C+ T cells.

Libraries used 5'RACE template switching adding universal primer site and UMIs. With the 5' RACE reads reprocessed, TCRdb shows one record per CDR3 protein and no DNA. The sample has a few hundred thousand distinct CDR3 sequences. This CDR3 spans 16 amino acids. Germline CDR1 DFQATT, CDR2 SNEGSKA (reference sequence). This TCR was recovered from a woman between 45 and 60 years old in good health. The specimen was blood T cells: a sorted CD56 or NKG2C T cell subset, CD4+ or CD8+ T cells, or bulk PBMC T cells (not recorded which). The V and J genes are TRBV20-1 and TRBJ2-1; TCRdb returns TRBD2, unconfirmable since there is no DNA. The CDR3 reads CSAIAPGTRTYNEQFF.